This TCR beta chain was captured by sequencing in a study of T cells in Graves' hyperthyroidism and ophthalmopathy. TCR beta CDR3 sequences were amplified from RNA transcripts. First-round RT-PCR with HTBI primers amplified the TCR CDR3 region. One entry per CDR3 protein results from TCRdb running MiXCR on the multiplex PCR reads. The sample contains around 600,000 distinct CDR3 sequences, 14% of which appear only once. A few counts support this clonotype. The germline V gene encodes CDR1 MDHEN and CDR2 SYDVKM. Trimming left V 7 bases short and J 3 bases short, with 16 bases between. CDR3 length equals 14 residues.

The sequenced sample consisted of blood. The J gene is TRBJ2-7, the V gene TRBV28; D perhaps matches TRBD1 (5 bases). The clonotype was recovered from a woman aged 45-59 years with Graves' ophthalmopathy. The CDR3 DNA reads TGTGCCAGCAACACTTACAGGCCGGGCTACGAGCAGTACTTC. It specifies CASNTYRPGYEQYF.